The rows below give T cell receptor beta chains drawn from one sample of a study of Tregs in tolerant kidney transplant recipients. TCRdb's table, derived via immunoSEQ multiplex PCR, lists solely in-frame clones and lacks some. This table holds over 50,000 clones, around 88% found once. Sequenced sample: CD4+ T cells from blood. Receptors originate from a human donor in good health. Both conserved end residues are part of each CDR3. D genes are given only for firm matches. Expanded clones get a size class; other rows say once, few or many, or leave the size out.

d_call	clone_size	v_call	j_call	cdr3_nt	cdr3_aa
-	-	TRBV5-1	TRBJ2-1	TGCGCCAGCAGCCCCCTCGGACTATACAATGAGCAGTTCTTC	CASSPLGLYNEQFF
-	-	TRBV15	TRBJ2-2	TGTGCCACCAGCAGAGTCGGGCCCGGGGAGCTGTTTTTT	CATSRVGPGELFF
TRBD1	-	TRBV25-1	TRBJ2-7	TGTGCCAGCAGTGAGCAGGGGGTCTACGAGCAGTACTTC	CASSEQGVYEQYF
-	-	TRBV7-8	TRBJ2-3	TGTGCCAGCAGCCTACACGGGGGCAGCGATACGCAGTATTTT	CASSLHGGSDTQYF
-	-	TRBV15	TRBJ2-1	TGTGCCACCAGCAGGGGCGGAGCAATGGACGAGCAGTTCTTC	CATSRGGAMDEQFF
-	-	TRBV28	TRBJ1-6	TGTGCCAGCAGTTTATCCTGGGTGGATAATTCACCCCTCCACTTT	CASSLSWVDNSPLHF
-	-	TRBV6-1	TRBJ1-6	TGTGCCAGCAGTGAAGAGACAGCATTAAATTCACCCCTCCACTTT	CASSEETALNSPLHF
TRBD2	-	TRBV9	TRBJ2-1	TGTGCCAGCAGCGTAAGCCCCTCGGGGGGTAGTGAGCAGTTCTTC	CASSVSPSGGSEQFF
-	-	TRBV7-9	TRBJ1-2	TGTGCCAGCTACCGAGGGGGGGCGGTTAACTATGGCTACACCTTC	CASYRGGAVNYGYTF
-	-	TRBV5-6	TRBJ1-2	TGTGCCAGCAGGGTAAAGGGGAGGAGCTATGGCTACACCTTC	CASRVKGRSYGYTF
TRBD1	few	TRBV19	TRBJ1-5	TGTGCCAGTAGTAAAGGACAGGGAGGCAATCAGCCCCAGCATTTT	CASSKGQGGNQPQHF
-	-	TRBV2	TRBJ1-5	TGTGCCAGCAGTGAATTCGAAAGGGATCAGCCCCAGCATTTT	CASSEFERDQPQHF
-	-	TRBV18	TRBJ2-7	TGTGCCAGCTCACGGGGGGACAAATCCACCTACGAGCAGTACTTC	CASSRGDKSTYEQYF
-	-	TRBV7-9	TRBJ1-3	TGTGCCAGCAGCCCTCGGGAGGGCGGCACCCCTCACTCTGGAAACACCATATATTTT	CASSPREGGTPHSGNTIYF
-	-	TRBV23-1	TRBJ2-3	TGCGCCAGCAGTCAACGGGCGGGCACAGATACGCAGTATTTT	CASSQRAGTDTQYF
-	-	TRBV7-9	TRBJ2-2	TGTGCCAGCAGCTTACTCAGGGGCCCCCCGACCGGGGAGCTGTTTTTT	CASSLLRGPPTGELFF
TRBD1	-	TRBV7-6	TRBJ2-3	TGTGCCAGCAGCTCGACAGGGGGCGCATCAGTTACGCAGTATTTT	CASSSTGGASVTQYF
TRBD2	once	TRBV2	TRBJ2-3	TGTGCCAGCAGTAAAACCCCTGGGGCGGGAGGGTACGATACGCAGTATTTT	CASSKTPGAGGYDTQYF
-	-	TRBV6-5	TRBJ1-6	TGTGCCATCAGTGAGCAGGGAGTGAGTTCACCCCTCCACTTT	CAISEQGVSSPLHF
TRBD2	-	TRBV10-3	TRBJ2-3	TGTGCCACCGCGACTAGCGGGGGGGCGGGAGATACGCAGTATTTT	CATATSGGAGDTQYF
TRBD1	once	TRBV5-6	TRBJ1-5	TGTGCCAGCAGCTTGTGGTGGGGACAGGGGGCACAGCCCCAGCATTTT	CASSLWWGQGAQPQHF
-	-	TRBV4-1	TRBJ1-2	TGCGCCAGCAGGGGGATTGGCGGGCCGTATGGCTACACCTTC	CASRGIGGPYGYTF
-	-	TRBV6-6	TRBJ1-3	TGTGCCAGCAGTTACCCCGGGCACGTCGCCGGAAACACCATATATTTT	CASSYPGHVAGNTIYF
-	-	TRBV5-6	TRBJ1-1	TGTGCCAGCAGTGACCGGGCCCGGAACACTGAAGCTTTCTTT	CASSDRARNTEAFF
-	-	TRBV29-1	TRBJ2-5	TGCAGCGTTGGTCGACTCCTCCAAGAGACCCAGTACTTC	CSVGRLLQETQYF
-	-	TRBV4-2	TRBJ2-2	TGTGCCAGCAGCCAAGCAATTTGGGGGGACACGAACACCGGGGAGCTGTTTTTT	CASSQAIWGDTNTGELFF
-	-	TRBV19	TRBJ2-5	TGTGCCAGTAGTATCGGTCAGGGGGGGACCCAGTACTTC	CASSIGQGGTQYF
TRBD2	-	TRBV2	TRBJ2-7	TGTGCCAGCAGATCCGGGACTAGTCTCCTGGGGGAGCAGTACTTC	CASRSGTSLLGEQYF
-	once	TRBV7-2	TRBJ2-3	TGTGCCAGCAGCCGGAGCATTGGTACGCAGTATTTT	CASSRSIGTQYF
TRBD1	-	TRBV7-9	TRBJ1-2	TGTGCCAGCAGCGTAACAGGGGTTGACTATGGCTACACCTTC	CASSVTGVDYGYTF
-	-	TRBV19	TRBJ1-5	TGTGCCAGTAGTATGGAAAACAATCAGCCCCAGCATTTT	CASSMENNQPQHF
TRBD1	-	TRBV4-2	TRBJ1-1	TGTGCCAGCAGCCAGGAAGGACAGGGTACTGAAGCTTTCTTT	CASSQEGQGTEAFF
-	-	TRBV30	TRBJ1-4	TGTGCCTGGAGTCCAGGAAGGGCTAATGAAAAACTGTTTTTT	CAWSPGRANEKLFF
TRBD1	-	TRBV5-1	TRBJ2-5	TGCGCCAGCAGCCTACGACAGGGGTCGGAGACCCAGTACTTC	CASSLRQGSETQYF